The present T cell receptor (beta chain) was sequenced within a study of shared clonotypes between healthy human individuals. Clones were read by immunoSEQ multiplex PCR, and TCRdb kept only the in-frame ones, dropping some. The sample records over a million clones, 96% being singletons. Trimming cost V 11 bases and J 8 bases, with 18 bases left between them. Germline V CDR1 and CDR2: MDHEN, SYDVKM. The CDR3 spans 12 residues. Sequencing was carried out using naive CD4+ T cells sorted from blood. Subset denoted: CD45RA+ positively selected. The TCR sequence derives from a man aged 25-40 years in good health. The chain combines TRBV28 with TRBJ1-2; D remains unclear. Here the CDR3 reads CAGQGPARGYTF. Written as DNA, the CDR3 is TGTGCCGGCCAAGGGCCCGCCCGGGGCTACACCTTC.